One sample yielded the 20 T cell receptor beta chains listed below, sequenced in a study of blood T cell repertoires in COVID-19. TCRdb keeps only in-frame clones here, not all; method: immunoSEQ multiplex PCR. This sample has 75,000 to 90,000 clones, with around 92% found just once. The sample comprised peripheral blood. All receptors derive from a woman aged 45 to 65 in a cohort sampled during active COVID-19.

This clone was recorded a few times. For the CDR3, the DNA is TGCGCCAGCAGCCGGGTGGGCGCCCAAGAGACCCAGTACTTC. Its protein product is CASSRVGAQETQYF. The rearrangement joins TRBV4-1 to TRBJ2-5; D is uncertain. Germline V gene data show CDR1 as MGHRA and CDR2 as YSYEKL. The CDR3 extends over 14 amino acids. Trimming took 4 bases from V and 1 from J, leaving 10 bases between them.

This chain connects TRBV15 to TRBJ2-5; TRBD1 aligns across 7 bases. Germline values: CDR1 LNHNV, CDR2 YYDKDF (reference sequence). Unmatched junction bases numbered 6, after V lost 0 bases and J lost 5 bases. This CDR3 region has 15 residues. This CDR3 is CATSRERGRTETQYF. The CDR3 bases are TGTGCCACCAGCAGAGAGAGGGGGCGGACGGAGACCCAGTACTTC.

The J gene is TRBJ1-5, the V gene TRBV19; TRBD1 aligns across 7 bases. CDR3 length: 15 residues. Unmatched junction bases numbered 16, after V lost 9 bases and J lost 8 bases. In germline, CDR1 is LNHDA, CDR2 SQIVND (reference sequence). The CDR3 DNA sequence: TGTGCCAGCGGTAGTTCAGGGGGGATAGGAGAGCCCCAGCATTTT. Amino acid sequence: CASGSSGGIGEPQHF.

DNA for the CDR3: TGCGCCAGCAGGGAGGGGGCAGGTGAAAAACTGTTTTTT. Translated: CASREGAGEKLFF. The chain recombines TRBV5-1 with TRBJ1-4; 7 bases are shared with TRBD1. Germline values: CDR1 SGHRS, CDR2 YFSETQ. CDR3 length equals 13 residues. V shed 5 bases, J shed 7 bases, and the junction held 5 bases outside the gene matches.

The chain combines TRBV12-3 or TRBV12-4 with TRBJ2-1; 7 positions match TRBD1. The CDR3 is 13 residues long. The V gene end was trimmed by 6 bases and the J gene end by 8 bases; junction bases not matched to a gene: 7. The CDR3 region is CASRGTGADEQFF. The CDR3 DNA is TGTGCCAGCAGGGGAACAGGGGCGGATGAGCAGTTCTTC.

The chain joins TRBV10-2 to TRBJ2-1; D is possibly TRBD2 (6 bases). V was trimmed by 7 bases and J by 7 bases, leaving 14 bases between them. Germline V gene data show CDR1 as WSHSY and CDR2 as SAAADI. CDR3 length: 13 residues. The CDR3 loop is CASTGGIRNEQFF. Written as DNA, the CDR3 is TGCGCCAGCACGGGCGGGATAAGGAATGAGCAGTTCTTC.

The chain uses TRBV6-1 and TRBJ2-7, with 8 bases that match TRBD2. V shed 3 bases, J shed 7 bases, and the junction held 11 bases outside the gene matches. The CDR3 spans 15 residues. Germline CDR1 MNHNS, CDR2 SASEGT. The CDR3 DNA reads TGTGCCAGCAGTGATAGGGTCGGGAGGGCAAGGGAGCAGTACTTC. It translates to CASSDRVGRAREQYF.

The chain is built from TRBV7-9 and TRBJ1-1; 7 positions match TRBD1. The germline CDR1 and CDR2 sequences are SEHNR and FQNEAQ (reference sequence). The CDR3 has 17 amino acids. V lost 4 bases, J lost 0 bases, and 11 bases stayed unmatched. CDR3 bases: TGTGCCAGCAGCTCAACAGGGGTTATTGCCATGAACACTGAAGCTTTCTTT. This codes for CASSSTGVIAMNTEAFF.

This clone appeared a few times. The chain is built from TRBV20-1 and TRBJ1-2; 7 positions agree with TRBD1. Per germline, CDR1 DFQATT and CDR2 SNEGSKA (reference sequence). The junction had 9 bases not matched to a gene; V was cut back by 3 bases and J by 8 bases. The CDR3 runs to 13 residues. CDR3 amino acids: CSASRGQAGGYTF. Here the CDR3 DNA reads TGCAGTGCTAGTCGAGGACAGGCGGGAGGCTACACCTTC.

V usage is TRBV9 and J usage is TRBJ1-6; no clear D gene. Germline loops: CDR1 SGDLS, CDR2 YYNGEE. The CDR3 is 17 amino acids. Trimming cost V 0 bases and J 1 base, with 11 bases left between them. CDR3 region: CASSVEERGSYNSPLHF. The CDR3 region has the DNA TGTGCCAGCAGCGTAGAGGAAAGAGGTTCCTATAATTCACCCCTCCACTTT.

This chain joins TRBV28 and TRBJ1-1; 9 bases align to TRBD1. Trimming cost V 7 bases and J 1 base; bases outside gene matches: 10. The CDR3 runs 16 residues. From germline, CDR1 is MDHEN and CDR2 SYDVKM. The CDR3 loop reads CASKYAPGQGNTEAFF. DNA of the CDR3: TGTGCCAGCAAGTATGCGCCGGGACAGGGGAACACTGAAGCTTTCTTT.

The chain is built from TRBV19 and TRBJ1-2; the D gene is possibly TRBD1 (5 bases). The germline V gene has CDR1 LNHDA and CDR2 SQIVND (reference sequence). This CDR3 comprises 14 residues. The germline V and J ends were trimmed by 2 bases and 4 bases, with 11 bases remaining between them. The CDR3 here is CASSIPQAIYGYTF. As DNA, the CDR3 is TGTGCCAGTAGTATACCACAGGCGATCTATGGCTACACCTTC.

This chain connects TRBV4-2 to TRBJ1-2, with a possible D match to TRBD1 (6 bases). The CDR3 sequence is 12 residues long. The V and J ends lost 4 bases and 8 bases respectively, with 11 bases between them. CDR1 and CDR2 from the germline V gene are LGHNA and YNFKEQ. CDR3 DNA: TGTGCCAGCAGCCTCGGGGGGCGGGGCTACACCTTC. Amino acid sequence: CASSLGGRGYTF.

The chain combines TRBV5-1 with TRBJ1-6; no definite D call. V lost 4 bases and J 6 bases, leaving 17 bases between the germline ends. The CDR3 is 16 residues long. The germline gives CDR1 SGHRS, CDR2 YFSETQ. CDR3 nucleotides: TGCGCCAGCAGCCAAGATGCTACGTGGGCTAATTCACCCCTCCACTTT. It yields the protein CASSQDATWANSPLHF. The full variable domain, completed using reference TRBV5-1 and TRBJ1-6, is KAGVTQTPRYLIKTRGQQVTLSCSPISGHRSVSWYQQTPGQGLQFLFEYFSETQRNKGNFPGRFSGRQFSNSRSEMNVSTLELGDSALYLCASSQDATWANSPLHFGNGTRLTVT.

The chain has TRBV18 and TRBJ2-2; possibly TRBD1 for D (6 bases). CDR1 is KGHSH and CDR2 is LQKENI in the germline V gene. Trimming stripped 2 bases from V and 1 base from J, with 11 bases between. The CDR3 consists of 16 residues. The DNA of the CDR3 is TGTGCCAGCTCACCATTTGAACAGGGGAACACCGGGGAGCTGTTTTTT. This gives the protein CASSPFEQGNTGELFF.

The chain couples TRBV7-8 to TRBJ2-7, with D perhaps TRBD2 (5 bases). The CDR3 runs 15 residues. V was pared by 2 bases and J by 5 bases, with 16 bases between. Looked up from germline, CDR1 is SGHVS and CDR2 is FQNEAQ. The CDR3 DNA reads as TGTGCCAGCAGCTTAATGCGGGTGAGCAACGACGAGCAGTACTTC. It codes for CASSLMRVSNDEQYF.

V gene TRBV5-1 combines with J gene TRBJ2-2; the D gene is possibly TRBD1 (6 bases). The CDR3 is 13 residues long. V was shortened by 4 bases and J by 3 bases, with 7 bases between the two germline ends. Germline V gene lookup returns CDR1 SGHRS and CDR2 YFSETQ. CDR3 DNA sequence: TGCGCCAGCAGCAGGACAGACACCGGGGAGCTGTTTTTT. Its translation: CASSRTDTGELFF. The full variable domain, rest sourced from reference TRBV5-1 and TRBJ2-2, is KAGVTQTPRYLIKTRGQQVTLSCSPISGHRSVSWYQQTPGQGLQFLFEYFSETQRNKGNFPGRFSGRQFSNSRSEMNVSTLELGDSALYLCASSRTDTGELFFGEGSRLTVL.

This chain uses TRBV28 with TRBJ2-7, with 7 bases aligning to TRBD1. The germline CDR1 and CDR2 sequences are MDHEN and SYDVKM. The CDR3 is 14 residues long. Trimming removed 5 bases from V and 3 bases from J; junction bases left unmatched: 7. Here the CDR3 DNA reads TGTGCCAGCAGTCCGTACAGGGGCCACTACGAGCAGTACTTC. Translated, it gives CASSPYRGHYEQYF. The full variable domain, completed using reference TRBV28 and TRBJ2-7, is DVKVTQSSRYLVKRTGEKVFLECVQDMDHENMFWYRQDPGLGLRLIYFSYDVKMKEKGDIPEGYSVSREKKERFSLILESASTNQTSMYLCASSPYRGHYEQYFGPGTRLTVT.

V is TRBV9 and J is TRBJ2-3; 9 bases are a match to TRBD1. The ends lost 3 bases at V and 1 base at J; junction bases unmatched: 3. The CDR3 contains 15 residues. CDR1 and CDR2 from the germline V gene are SGDLS and YYNGEE. CDR3 protein: CASSATGGGTDTQYF. DNA of the CDR3: TGTGCCAGCAGCGCGACAGGGGGGGGCACAGATACGCAGTATTTT.

This clone showed up just a few times. The rearrangement links TRBV5-1 to TRBJ2-1, with 9 bases fitting TRBD2. CDR3 length: 19 amino acids. J gave up 8 bases and V 4 bases, and 22 bases lay outside the gene matches. From germline, CDR1 is SGHRS and CDR2 YFSETQ. CDR3 DNA: TGCGCCAGCAGCCTCGCGAAGACCCGGACTCTAGCGGGGTCCCATGAGCAGTTCTTC. It yields the protein CASSLAKTRTLAGSHEQFF.